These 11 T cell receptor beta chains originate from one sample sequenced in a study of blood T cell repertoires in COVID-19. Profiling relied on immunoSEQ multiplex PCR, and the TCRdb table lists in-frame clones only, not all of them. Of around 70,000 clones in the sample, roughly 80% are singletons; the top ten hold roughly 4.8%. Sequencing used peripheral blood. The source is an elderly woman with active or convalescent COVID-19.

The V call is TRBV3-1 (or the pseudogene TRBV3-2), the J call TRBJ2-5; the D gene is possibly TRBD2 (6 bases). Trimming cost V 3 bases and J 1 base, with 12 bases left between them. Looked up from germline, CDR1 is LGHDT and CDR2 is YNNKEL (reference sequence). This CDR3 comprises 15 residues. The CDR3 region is CASSQYPGAQETQYF. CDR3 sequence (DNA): TGTGCCAGCAGCCAGTACCCGGGAGCCCAAGAGACCCAGTACTTC.

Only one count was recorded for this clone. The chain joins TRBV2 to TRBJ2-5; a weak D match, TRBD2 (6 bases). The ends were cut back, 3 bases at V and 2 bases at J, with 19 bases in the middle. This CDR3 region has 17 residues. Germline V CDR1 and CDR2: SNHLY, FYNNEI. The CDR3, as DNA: TGTGCCAGCAGTGATGGGCAGGGAGGCGAGGGGCAAGAGACCCAGTACTTC. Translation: CASSDGQGGEGQETQYF.

CDR3 region: CASSLWTLPDTQYF. In DNA form, the CDR3 reads TGTGCCAGCAGCCTCTGGACTCTTCCGGATACGCAGTATTTT. The rearrangement uses TRBV3-1 (or the pseudogene TRBV3-2) and TRBJ2-3, with a weak D call TRBD2 (5 bases). CDR3 length: 14 amino acids. V was cut by 4 bases and J by 6 bases, with 14 bases left in between. The germline V gene has CDR1 LGHDT and CDR2 YNNKEL (reference sequence).

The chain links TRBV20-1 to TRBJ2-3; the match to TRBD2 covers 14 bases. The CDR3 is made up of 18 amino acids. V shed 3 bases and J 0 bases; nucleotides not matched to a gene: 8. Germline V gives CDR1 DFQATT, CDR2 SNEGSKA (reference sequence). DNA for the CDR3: TGCAGTGCTAGTGCCCCGGGACTAGCGGGAGATAGCACAGATACGCAGTATTTT. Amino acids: CSASAPGLAGDSTDTQYF.

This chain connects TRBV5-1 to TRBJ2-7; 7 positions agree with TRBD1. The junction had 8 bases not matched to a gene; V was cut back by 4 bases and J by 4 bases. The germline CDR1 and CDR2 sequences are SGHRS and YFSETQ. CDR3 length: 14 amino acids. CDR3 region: CASSPSGQRYEQYF. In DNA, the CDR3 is TGCGCCAGCAGCCCCTCGGGACAGAGATACGAGCAGTACTTC.

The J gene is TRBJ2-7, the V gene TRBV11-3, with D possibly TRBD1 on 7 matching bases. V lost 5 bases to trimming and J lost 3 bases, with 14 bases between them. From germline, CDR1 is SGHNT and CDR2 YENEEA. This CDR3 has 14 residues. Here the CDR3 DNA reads TGTGCCAGCAGCCTTTACAGGGGAGGCTACGAGCAGTACTTC. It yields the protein CASSLYRGGYEQYF.

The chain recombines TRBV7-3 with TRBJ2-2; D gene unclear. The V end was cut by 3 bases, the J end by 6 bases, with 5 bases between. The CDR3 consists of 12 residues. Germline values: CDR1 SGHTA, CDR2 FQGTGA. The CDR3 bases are TGTGCCAGCAGCTTCAGCGCCGGGGAGCTGTTTTTT. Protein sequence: CASSFSAGELFF.

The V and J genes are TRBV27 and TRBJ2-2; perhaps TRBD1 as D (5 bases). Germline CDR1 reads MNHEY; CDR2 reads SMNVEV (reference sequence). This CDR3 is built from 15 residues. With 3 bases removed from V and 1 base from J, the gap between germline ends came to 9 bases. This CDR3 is CASSFNQGNTGELFF. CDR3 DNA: TGTGCCAGCAGTTTCAATCAGGGGAACACCGGGGAGCTGTTTTTT.

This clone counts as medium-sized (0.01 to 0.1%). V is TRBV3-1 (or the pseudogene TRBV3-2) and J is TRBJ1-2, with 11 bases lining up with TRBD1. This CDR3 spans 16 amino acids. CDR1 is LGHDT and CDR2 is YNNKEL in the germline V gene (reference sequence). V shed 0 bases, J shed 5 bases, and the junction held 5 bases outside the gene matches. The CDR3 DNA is TGTGCCAGCAGCCAAGATCTTGGACAGGGGGCTTATGGCTACACCTTC. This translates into CASSQDLGQGAYGYTF.

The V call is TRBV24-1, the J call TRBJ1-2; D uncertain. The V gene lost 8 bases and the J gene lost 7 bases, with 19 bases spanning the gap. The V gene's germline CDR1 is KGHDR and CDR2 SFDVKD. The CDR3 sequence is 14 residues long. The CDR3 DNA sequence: TGTGCCACCATGCCGGCGCGGGGAGGCTGTGGCTACACCTTC. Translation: CATMPARGGCGYTF.

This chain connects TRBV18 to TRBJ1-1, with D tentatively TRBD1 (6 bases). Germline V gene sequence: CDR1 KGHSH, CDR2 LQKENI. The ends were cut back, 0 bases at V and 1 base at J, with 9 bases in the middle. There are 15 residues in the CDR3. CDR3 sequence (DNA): TGTGCCAGCTCACCACCCGGGGGGCGGAACACTGAAGCTTTCTTT. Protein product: CASSPPGGRNTEAFF. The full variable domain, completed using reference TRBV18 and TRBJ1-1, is NAGVMQNPRHLVRRRGQEARLRCSPMKGHSHVYWYRQLPEEGLKFMVYLQKENIIDESGMPKERFSAEFPKEGPSILRIQQVVRGDSAAYFCASSPPGGRNTEAFFGQGTRLTVV.